The 23 T cell receptor beta chains below all came from one sample that was sequenced in a study of blood T cell repertoires in COVID-19. Libraries were prepared by immunoSEQ multiplex PCR; TCRdb keeps only in-frame clonotypes and omits some of them. The sample contains around 140,000 clones, approximately 88% of which appear only once. The sequenced sample consisted of peripheral blood. Receptors originate from a woman of 80 years or more with acute or convalescent COVID-19.

The chain joins TRBV2 to TRBJ1-2; D not certain. CDR3 length equals 14 residues. Germline values: CDR1 SNHLY, CDR2 FYNNEI. V lost 4 bases to trimming and J lost 2 bases, with 11 bases between them. CDR3 sequence reads: CASSALSRNYGYTF. DNA for the CDR3: TGTGCCAGCAGTGCGTTGAGCCGAAACTATGGCTACACCTTC.

This rearrangement joins TRBV6-5 to TRBJ1-1; 8 nucleotides line up with TRBD1. CDR3 size: 15 residues. Germline CDR1 reads MNHEY; CDR2 reads SVGAGI. Unmatched junction bases numbered 12, after V lost 6 bases and J lost 6 bases. CDR3 nucleotide sequence: TGTGCCAGCAGCCGAACCGGGACAGGTATCGCTGAAGCTTTCTTT. It encodes CASSRTGTGIAEAFF.

The J gene is TRBJ1-1, the V gene TRBV6-5; D might be TRBD1 (6 bases). Germline V CDR1 and CDR2: MNHEY, SVGAGI. V gave up 6 bases and J gave up 1 base, with 15 bases separating them. This CDR3 spans 15 amino acids. CDR3 amino acids: CASSRNRVGNTEAFF. Here the CDR3 DNA reads TGTGCCAGCAGCCGAAACAGGGTAGGGAACACTGAAGCTTTCTTT.

The CDR3 DNA sequence: TGTGCCAGCAGCTTCCTTGGGACAGGGGGCCCCTACGAGCAGTACTTC. As protein: CASSFLGTGGPYEQYF. The gene calls are TRBV7-2 and TRBJ2-7; 12 bases agree with TRBD1. The V and J ends lost 3 bases and 2 bases, in that order; junction bases with no gene match: 5. The CDR3 is 16 amino acids. The germline gives CDR1 SGHTA, CDR2 FQGNSA.

This chain links TRBV19 with TRBJ1-5; 8 bases match TRBD1. With 2 bases clipped from V and 1 base from J, the junction kept 7 bases outside the gene matches. CDR1 and CDR2 (germline): LNHDA, SQIVND (reference sequence). The CDR3 length is 17 residues. CDR3 nucleotide sequence: TGTGCCAGTAGTATATCCCGACAGGGGTGGAGCAATCAGCCCCAGCATTTT. It yields the protein CASSISRQGWSNQPQHF.

The chain employs TRBV19 and TRBJ1-2; 7 bases match TRBD1. CDR1 is LNHDA, CDR2 SQIVND, per germline (reference sequence). This CDR3 contains 13 residues. J gave up 4 bases and V 7 bases, and 6 bases lay outside the gene matches. Here the CDR3 DNA reads TGTGCCAGTAACCCAACAGGGGTCTATGGCTACACCTTC. Protein: CASNPTGVYGYTF.

The V call is TRBV30, the J call TRBJ1-4, with D maybe TRBD1 (5 bases). The V and J ends lost 3 bases and 8 bases respectively, with 16 bases between them. The germline gives CDR1 GTSNPN, CDR2 SVGIG (reference sequence). The length of the CDR3 is 14 residues. The CDR3 loop reads CAWSGAGLGEKLFF. The CDR3 coding sequence is TGTGCCTGGAGCGGAGCAGGGTTAGGAGAAAAACTGTTTTTT.

This clone has a handful of counts. This chain links TRBV7-2 with TRBJ2-6; 7 positions match TRBD1. J was trimmed by 2 bases and V by 1 base; bases with no gene match: 8. The CDR3 has 18 amino acids. Germline V lookup: CDR1 SGHTA, CDR2 FQGNSA. CDR3 in amino acids: CASSLVGTDQTGANVLTF. The CDR3, as DNA: TGTGCCAGCAGCTTAGTTGGGACAGACCAGACTGGGGCCAACGTCCTGACTTTC.

The genes are TRBV29-1 and TRBJ1-4; D ambiguous. Trimming pared 4 bases from V and 8 bases from J, leaving 11 bases between. Germline V gives CDR1 SQVTM, CDR2 ANQGSEA. CDR3 length equals 12 residues. The CDR3 bases are TGCAGCGTTGGGCAGGCGGGGGAAAAACTGTTTTTT. Protein: CSVGQAGEKLFF.

The chain joins TRBV5-6 to TRBJ2-3, with D perhaps TRBD2 (5 bases). The CDR3 covers 16 residues. Trimming cost V 0 bases and J 0 bases, with 11 bases left between them. CDR1 is SGHDT, CDR2 YYEEEE, per germline. The CDR3 sequence is CASSLGDYFSTDTQYF. CDR3 sequence (DNA): TGTGCCAGCAGCTTGGGAGACTACTTTAGCACAGATACGCAGTATTTT.

The chain employs TRBV7-2 and TRBJ2-1; possibly TRBD2 for D (6 bases). The CDR3 spans 19 residues. Trimming removed 2 bases from V and 8 bases from J, with 28 bases in between. Germline-derived CDR1 and CDR2 are SGHTA and FQGNSA. The CDR3 reads CASSLIGGGGHGSKYEQFF. In DNA form, the CDR3 reads TGTGCCAGCAGCTTAATCGGGGGTGGCGGGCATGGCAGTAAATATGAGCAGTTCTTC.

The chain recombines TRBV9 with TRBJ1-5; D is perhaps TRBD1 (6 bases). CDR3 length equals 15 residues. Germline-derived CDR1 and CDR2 are SGDLS and YYNGEE. V lost 0 bases and J 5 bases, leaving 12 bases between the germline ends. This CDR3 is CASSVDGQRYQPQHF. In DNA form, the CDR3 reads TGTGCCAGCAGCGTAGACGGACAGAGATATCAGCCCCAGCATTTT.

This clone was seen just once. This chain uses TRBV15 with TRBJ2-3, with 7 bases fitting TRBD2. The CDR3 extends over 17 amino acids. The germline CDR1 and CDR2 sequences are LNHNV and YYDKDF (reference sequence). The trim removed 0 bases at V and 0 bases at J, leaving 6 bases unmatched. CDR3 protein: CATSRDQSGGSTDTQYF. The CDR3 DNA reads TGTGCCACCAGCAGAGACCAGTCCGGGGGGAGCACAGATACGCAGTATTTT.

In this sample, this clone turned up a few times. This sequence joins TRBV11-2 and TRBJ2-2, with 7 bases identical to TRBD2. Trimming took 1 base from V and 4 from J; bases not matched to a gene: 9. The CDR3 loop spans 17 amino acids. CDR1 SGHAT and CDR2 FQNNGV come from the germline V gene. This chain's CDR3 is CASSLGVAGERTGELFF. CDR3 nucleotide sequence: TGTGCCAGCAGCTTAGGGGTAGCGGGTGAACGCACCGGGGAGCTGTTTTTT.

The chain is built from TRBV3-1 (or the pseudogene TRBV3-2) and TRBJ1-2, with 12 bases matching TRBD1. Germline V lookup: CDR1 LGHDT, CDR2 YNNKEL (reference sequence). V lost 0 bases to trimming and J lost 0 bases; unmatched junction nucleotides: 5. The CDR3 runs 18 residues. The DNA for the CDR3 is TGTGCCAGCAGCCAAGAGGGACAGGGGGCCGATACTAACTATGGCTACACCTTC. Protein: CASSQEGQGADTNYGYTF.

V and J are TRBV7-5 and TRBJ1-5. TRBV7-5 is reported as a pseudogene. This CDR3 is 14 amino acids long. CDR3 in DNA: TGTGCCAGAAGCCTGGGACTCGGCAATCAGCCCCAGCATTTT. This encodes CARSLGLGNQPQHF.

The gene calls are TRBV6-4 and TRBJ2-3, with 14 bases that match TRBD2. V was clipped by 8 bases and J by 3 bases; unmatched bases: 4. CDR1 and CDR2 (germline): MRHNA, SNTAGT. CDR3 length equals 15 residues. CDR3 sequence: CASSGLAGATDTQYF. In DNA form, the CDR3 reads TGTGCCAGCTCGGGACTAGCGGGGGCAACAGATACGCAGTATTTT.

This chain links TRBV15 with TRBJ2-2; D is unclear. There are 16 residues in the CDR3. CDR1 and CDR2 from the germline V gene are LNHNV and YYDKDF (reference sequence). Trimming stripped 2 bases from V and 5 bases from J, with 15 bases between. The CDR3, as DNA: TGTGCCACCAGCAGAAGCGTCCAGACTTCGACCGGGGAGCTGTTTTTT. This gives the protein CATSRSVQTSTGELFF.

This rearrangement joins TRBV7-2 to TRBJ1-2, with TRBD1 as a possible D gene (5 bases). V lost 5 bases and J 5 bases, leaving 12 bases between the germline ends. The CDR3 is 13 residues long. Germline V lookup: CDR1 SGHTA, CDR2 FQGNSA. The CDR3: CASSPIQAYGYTF. CDR3 coding DNA: TGTGCCAGCAGCCCTATACAGGCATATGGCTACACCTTC.

V gene TRBV25-1 combines with J gene TRBJ2-1; 11 bases align to TRBD1. The CDR3 is 15 residues long. V gave up 5 bases and J gave up 7 bases; unmatched junction bases: 7. Germline CDR1 reads MGHDK; CDR2 reads SYGVNS. The CDR3 coding sequence is TGTGCCAGCAGTCAACCCGGGACAGGGGGTAATGAGCAGTTCTTC. Residues: CASSQPGTGGNEQFF.

The chain employs TRBV5-6 and TRBJ1-1; D gene unclear. The CDR3 extends over 13 amino acids. Trimming removed 4 bases at V and 10 bases at J, with 17 bases between. Looked up from germline, CDR1 is SGHDT and CDR2 is YYEEEE. Here the CDR3 reads CASSLPGELGAFF. CDR3 coding DNA: TGTGCCAGCAGCCTTCCCGGGGAACTAGGAGCTTTCTTT.

The chain couples TRBV15 to TRBJ2-7; 8 positions match TRBD1. The ends lost 0 bases at V and 3 bases at J; junction bases unmatched: 4. The CDR3 spans 15 residues. The germline CDR1 and CDR2 sequences are LNHNV and YYDKDF (reference sequence). CDR3 nucleotides: TGTGCCACCAGCAGAGATGCGGGGACAGGCTACGAGCAGTACTTC. Translation gives CATSRDAGTGYEQYF.

The sample holds one count of this clone. The chain recombines TRBV5-1 with TRBJ2-1; the match to TRBD2 covers 14 bases. The V gene's germline CDR1 is SGHRS and CDR2 YFSETQ. The CDR3 runs to 16 residues. J gave up 6 bases and V 6 bases, and 8 bases lay outside the gene matches. CDR3 bases: TGCGCCAGCACCCGACTAGCGGGAGGGGGTAGCAATGAGCAGTTCTTC. This translates into CASTRLAGGGSNEQFF.